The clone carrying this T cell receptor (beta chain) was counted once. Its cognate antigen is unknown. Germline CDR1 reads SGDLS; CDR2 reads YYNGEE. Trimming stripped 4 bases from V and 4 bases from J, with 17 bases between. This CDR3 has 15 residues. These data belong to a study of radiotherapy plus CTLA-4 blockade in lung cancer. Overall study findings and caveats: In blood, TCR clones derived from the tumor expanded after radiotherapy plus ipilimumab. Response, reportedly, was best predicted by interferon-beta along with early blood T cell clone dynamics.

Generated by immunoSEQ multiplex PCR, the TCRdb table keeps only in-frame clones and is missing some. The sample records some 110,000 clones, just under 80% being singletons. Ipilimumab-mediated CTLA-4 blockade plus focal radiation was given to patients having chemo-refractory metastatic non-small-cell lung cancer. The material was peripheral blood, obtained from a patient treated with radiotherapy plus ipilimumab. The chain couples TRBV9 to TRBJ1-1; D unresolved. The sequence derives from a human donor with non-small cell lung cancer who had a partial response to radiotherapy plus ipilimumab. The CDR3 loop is CASSLRPGKGTEAFF. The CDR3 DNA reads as TGTGCCAGCAGCCTAAGACCGGGGAAGGGCACTGAAGCTTTCTTT.